This TCR beta chain was obtained from a study of OX40 agonist ivuxolimab in advanced cancers. For the study at large: With a range of 23 to 79, age averaged 60 years, and around 80% were male. Therapy given before enrollment (anti-PD-1, anti-PD-L1 or anti-CTLA-4) was allowed, and around 44% had some.

Whole-study results and caveats: Average numbers of expanded clones were greater in CD8+ T cells than in CD4+. Antigen specificity was not determined for the expanded peripheral T cells.

In the case of this clone: As yet, its antigen is unknown.

V shed 6 bases and J 4 bases; nucleotides not matched to a gene: 4. The CDR3 is 13 residues long. Per the germline V gene, CDR1 is LNHDA and CDR2 is SQIVND (reference sequence). This table comes from immunoSEQ multiplex PCR, and its TCRdb copy is limited to in-frame clones, with some not included. This table holds more than 55,000 clones, 65% to 85% found once. The sequence was collected from an adult with an advanced solid tumor such as melanoma, head and neck, liver or kidney cancer. The chain carries TRBV19 and TRBJ1-1; 8 bases match TRBD1. This sample comprised CD4+ or CD8+ T cells sorted from blood, obtained in a trial of the OX40 agonist ivuxolimab. CDR3 region: CASRDRVGTEAFF. CDR3 DNA: TGTGCCAGTAGGGACAGGGTTGGCACTGAAGCTTTCTTT. The whole variable domain, remainder taken from reference TRBV19 and TRBJ1-1, is DGGITQSPKYLFRKEGQNVTLSCEQNLNHDAMYWYRQDPGQGLRLIYYSQIVNDFQKGDIAEGYSVSREKKESFPLTVTSAQKNPTAFYLCASRDRVGTEAFFGQGTRLTVV.